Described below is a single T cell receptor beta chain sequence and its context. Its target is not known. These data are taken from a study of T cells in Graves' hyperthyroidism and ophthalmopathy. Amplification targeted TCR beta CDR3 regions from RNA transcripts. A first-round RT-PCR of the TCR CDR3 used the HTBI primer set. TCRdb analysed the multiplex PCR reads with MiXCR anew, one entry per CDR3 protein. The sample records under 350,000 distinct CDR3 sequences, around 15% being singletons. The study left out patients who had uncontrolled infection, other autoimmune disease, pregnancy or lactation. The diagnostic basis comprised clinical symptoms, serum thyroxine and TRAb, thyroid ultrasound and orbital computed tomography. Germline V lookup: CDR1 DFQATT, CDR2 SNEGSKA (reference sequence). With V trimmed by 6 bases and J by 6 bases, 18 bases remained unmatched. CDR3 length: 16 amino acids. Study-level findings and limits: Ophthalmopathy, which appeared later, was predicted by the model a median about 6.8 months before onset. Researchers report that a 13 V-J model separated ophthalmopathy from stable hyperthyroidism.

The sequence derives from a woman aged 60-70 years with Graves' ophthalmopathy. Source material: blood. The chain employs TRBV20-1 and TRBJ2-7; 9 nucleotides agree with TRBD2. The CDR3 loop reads CSAINRGSGSGSEQYF. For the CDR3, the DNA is TGCAGTGCGATCAACCGGGGTAGCGGGAGTGGATCCGAGCAGTACTTC.